This is a list of T cell receptor beta chains from one sample in a study of T cell responses to AZD1222 COVID-19 vaccine. Sequenced by immunoSEQ multiplex PCR; TCRdb stores in-frame clones only, minus some. The table includes some 20,000 clones, approximately 81% detected once. The sample consisted of peripheral blood, taken 28 days after the second AZD1222 dose. The source of these receptors is an adult who received the AZD1222 COVID-19 vaccine. CDR3s include the opening cysteine and the closing phenylalanine or tryptophan. A D gene is named only where the DNA matches it firmly. Only part of the rows carry a size: once, few, many, or a class if the clone is expanded.

clone_size,d_call,j_call,v_call,cdr3_nt,cdr3_aa
.,.,TRBJ1-1,TRBV10-1,TGCGCCAGCAGCGACACCGATCCCAACACTGAAGCTTTCTTT,CASSDTDPNTEAFF
.,TRBD2,TRBJ2-1,TRBV6-5,TGTGCCAGCAGAACTAGCGGCAGTTTTAATGAGCAGTTCTTC,CASRTSGSFNEQFF
once,.,TRBJ2-7,TRBV5-6,TGTGCCAGCAGCTTGATACAGAATGGCGAGCAGTACTTC,CASSLIQNGEQYF
.,.,TRBJ2-2,TRBV12-3/TRBV12-4,TGTGCCAGCAGTTCCAGGAGCACCGGGGAGCTGTTTTTT,CASSSRSTGELFF
few,TRBD1,TRBJ2-5,TRBV5-8,TGTGCCAGCAGCGGGGGACAGGCAGATCAAGAGACCCAGTACTTC,CASSGGQADQETQYF
.,TRBD2,TRBJ2-1,TRBV28,TGTGCCAGCAGTCTCGCGGGAGTCGGGTACAATGAGCAGTTCTTC,CASSLAGVGYNEQFF
.,.,TRBJ1-5,TRBV6-6,TGTGCCAGCAGTTCCTATAGCAATCAGCCCCAGCATTTT,CASSSYSNQPQHF
.,.,TRBJ2-3,TRBV2,TGTGCCAGCACCATCGGGGCTAGCGGCACAGATACGCAGTATTTT,CASTIGASGTDTQYF
few,.,TRBJ1-1,TRBV10-3,TGTGCCATCAGTAGACAGGACGACACTGAAGCTTTCTTT,CAISRQDDTEAFF
.,.,TRBJ2-1,TRBV5-8,TGTGCCAGCAGCTTGGCCGGCTTTGCGTTTGAGCAGTTCTTC,CASSLAGFAFEQFF
.,.,TRBJ2-2,TRBV6-2/TRBV6-3,TGTGCCAGCAGCCGCACCGGGGAGCTGTTTTTT,CASSRTGELFF
once,TRBD2,TRBJ2-2,TRBV7-2,TGTGCCAGCAGCTTATCTTGGAGCGGGAGGGCCAGCGGGGAGCTGTTTTTT,CASSLSWSGRASGELFF
.,.,TRBJ2-1,TRBV2,TGTGCCAGCAGGGAGACAGAATACTCCTACAATGAGCAGTTCTTC,CASRETEYSYNEQFF
.,.,TRBJ1-1,TRBV11-3,TGTGCCAGCAGCCCCCGTGTCAGTGAAGCTTTCTTT,CASSPRVSEAFF
.,.,TRBJ2-2,TRBV5-1,TGCGCCAGCAGCTTGACCCCGACTGACAACACCGGGGAGCTGTTTTTT,CASSLTPTDNTGELFF
.,TRBD2,TRBJ2-2,TRBV6-5,TGTGCCAGCAGTTACGAGCGGGGGAACACCGGGGAGCTGTTTTTT,CASSYERGNTGELFF
.,TRBD2,TRBJ2-3,TRBV19,TGTGCCAGTAAGGAAGTAGCGGGGATCACAGATACGCAGTATTTT,CASKEVAGITDTQYF
.,TRBD1,TRBJ2-2,TRBV19,TGTGCCAGTAGACCAGGACAGGGGGCGAGCACCGGGGAGCTGTTTTTT,CASRPGQGASTGELFF
once,.,TRBJ2-7,TRBV5-5,TGTGCCGGCAGCTTACTTGGCGGCGGTTACTTC,CAGSLLGGGYF
.,.,TRBJ1-5,TRBV7-2,TGTGCCAGCAGCGCCAGCTCGGGGAATCAGCCCCAGCATTTT,CASSASSGNQPQHF
.,TRBD2,TRBJ2-1,TRBV7-2,TGTGCCAGCAGCTTAGCAGGGCTAGCGGGAGTAAATGAGCAGTTCTTC,CASSLAGLAGVNEQFF
.,TRBD1,TRBJ1-1,TRBV27,TGTGCCAGCACCCCAGATTCGGGACAGGGGTCTTCTTGGGGCACTGAAGCTTTCTTT,CASTPDSGQGSSWGTEAFF
.,.,TRBJ2-7,TRBV29-1,TGCAGCGTTGGACAGCTGTACGAGCAGTACTTC,CSVGQLYEQYF
few,.,TRBJ1-1,TRBV6-1,TGTGCCAGCAGTGGGACCGGAGGGGCGCGGGGCACTGAAGCTTTCTTT,CASSGTGGARGTEAFF
once,.,TRBJ1-2,TRBV6-1,TGTGCCAGCAGTGAAGCGGTCCACGGCTACACCTTC,CASSEAVHGYTF
.,.,TRBJ2-7,TRBV28,TGTGCCAGCAGTTCGGCCTACGAGCAGTACTTC,CASSSAYEQYF
.,TRBD2,TRBJ2-3,TRBV6-5,TGTGCCAGCAGTTTCGAGACTAGCGGGAGGCAGTATTTT,CASSFETSGRQYF
medium-sized,.,TRBJ2-7,TRBV7-7,TGTGCCAGCAGCTTCGGAGGGGGAGGGAGCAACGAGCAGTACTTC,CASSFGGGGSNEQYF
.,TRBD2,TRBJ2-7,TRBV7-2,TGTGCCAGCAGCTACCGTGGGGTAGCGGGAGAATCCGAGCAGTACTTC,CASSYRGVAGESEQYF
.,.,TRBJ2-7,TRBV18,TGTGCCAGCTCACCAGAGGGGGGCGGGCAGGCCTACGAGCAGTACTTC,CASSPEGGGQAYEQYF
few,.,TRBJ1-1,TRBV18,TGTGCCAGCTCACCAAGGGGAGACGGTGATGAAGCTTTCTTT,CASSPRGDGDEAFF
.,TRBD1,TRBJ2-3,TRBV5-4,TGTGCCAGCATAGAAGAGGGGGCTCGCACAGATACGCAGTATTTT,CASIEEGARTDTQYF
.,TRBD1,TRBJ2-2,TRBV30,TGTGCCTGGAGTGTCCCAAGGACAGGGAACGCCGGGGAGCTGTTTTTT,CAWSVPRTGNAGELFF
.,TRBD1,TRBJ1-5,TRBV4-2,TGTGCCAGCAGCCAAGGGGACAGGGCGGGCAATCAGCCCCAGCATTTT,CASSQGDRAGNQPQHF
.,.,TRBJ1-2,TRBV29-1,TGCAGCTACGGGGTATCTAACTATGGCTACACCTTC,CSYGVSNYGYTF
.,TRBD2,TRBJ2-5,TRBV3-1/TRBV3-2,TGTGCCAGCAGCCAAGATACTAGCGGGAGACAAGAGACCCAGTACTTC,CASSQDTSGRQETQYF
.,.,TRBJ1-2,TRBV10-3,TGTGCCATCAGTGAGTCACCTAACTATGGCTACACCTTC,CAISESPNYGYTF
.,.,TRBJ2-1,TRBV30,TGTGCCTGGAGTAGGGACCATTACAATGAGCAGTTCTTC,CAWSRDHYNEQFF
.,.,TRBJ2-5,TRBV29-1,TGCAGCACCTACCAAGAGACCCAGTACTTC,CSTYQETQYF
.,.,TRBJ1-5,TRBV12-3/TRBV12-4,TGTGCCAGCAGCACGGGGTATCAGCCCCAGCATTTT,CASSTGYQPQHF
few,.,TRBJ2-6,TRBV7-8,TGTGCCAGCACCTGGAGGCGTTCTGGGGCCAACGTCCTGACTTTC,CASTWRRSGANVLTF
.,TRBD1,TRBJ2-4,TRBV20-1,TGCAGTGCTAGTCAGGGGGCCGGGGAAAACATTCAGTACTTC,CSASQGAGENIQYF
once,TRBD1,TRBJ2-3,TRBV4-3,TGCGCCAGCAGCCAGGGTACAGGGGGAACAGATACGCAGTATTTT,CASSQGTGGTDTQYF
.,TRBD2,TRBJ2-1,TRBV5-4,TGTGCCAGCAGCAGGGAACTAGCGGGAGGGTACAATGAGCAGTTCTTC,CASSRELAGGYNEQFF
.,.,TRBJ2-5,TRBV11-2,TGTGCCAGCAGCTTAGTGAGGGTGACCCAGTACTTC,CASSLVRVTQYF